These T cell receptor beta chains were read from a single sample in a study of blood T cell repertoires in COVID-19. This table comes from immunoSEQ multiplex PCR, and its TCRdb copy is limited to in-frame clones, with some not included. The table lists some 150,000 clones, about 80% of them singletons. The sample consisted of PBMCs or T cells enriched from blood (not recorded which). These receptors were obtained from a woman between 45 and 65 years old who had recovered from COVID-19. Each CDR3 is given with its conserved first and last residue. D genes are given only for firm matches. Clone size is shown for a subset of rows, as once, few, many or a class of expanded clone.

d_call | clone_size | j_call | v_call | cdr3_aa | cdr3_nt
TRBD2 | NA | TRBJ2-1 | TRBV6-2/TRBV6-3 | CASSYPRRGGGPYNEQFF | TGTGCCAGCAGTTACCCCAGACGAGGCGGGGGGCCCTACAATGAGCAGTTCTTC
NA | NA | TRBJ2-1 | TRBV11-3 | CASSLDRGGGYNEQFF | TGTGCCAGCAGCTTAGATCGCGGGGGCGGTTACAATGAGCAGTTCTTC
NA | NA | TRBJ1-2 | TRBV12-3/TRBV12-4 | CASSLDVDSRHF | TGTGCCAGCAGTTTAGATGTAGACAGTCGCCACTTC
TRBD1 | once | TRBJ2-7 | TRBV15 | CATSRDRETYYEQYF | TGTGCCACCAGCAGGGACAGGGAAACATACTACGAGCAGTACTTC
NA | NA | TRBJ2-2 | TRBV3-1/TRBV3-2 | CASSQGALISGELFF | TGTGCCAGCAGCCAGGGGGCCCTGATCTCCGGGGAGCTGTTTTTT
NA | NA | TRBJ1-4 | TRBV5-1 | CASSSGSSEKLFF | TGCGCCAGCAGCTCGGGGAGTTCCGAAAAACTGTTTTTT
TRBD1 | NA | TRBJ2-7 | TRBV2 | CASRRDSSIAYEQYF | TGTGCCAGCAGACGGGACAGTTCTATTGCCTACGAGCAGTACTTC
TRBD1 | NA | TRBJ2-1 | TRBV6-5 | CATKQGGWDEQFF | TGTGCCACGAAACAGGGGGGATGGGATGAGCAGTTCTTC
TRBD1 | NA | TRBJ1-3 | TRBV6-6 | CASSYEQGARGNTIYF | TGTGCCAGCAGTTACGAACAGGGGGCACGGGGAAACACCATATATTTT
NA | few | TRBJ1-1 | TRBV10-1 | CASSGAWETEAFF | TGCGCCAGCAGTGGGGCGTGGGAGACTGAAGCTTTCTTT
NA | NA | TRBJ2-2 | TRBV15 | CATSSGARGGELFF | TGTGCCACCAGCAGCGGAGCCCGTGGAGGGGAGCTGTTTTTT
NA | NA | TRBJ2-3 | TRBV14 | CASSSSTGTDTQYF | TGTGCCAGCAGCTCCTCGACAGGCACAGATACGCAGTATTTT
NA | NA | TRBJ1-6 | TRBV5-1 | CASSTGESYNSPLHF | TGCGCCAGCAGCACGGGGGAGAGCTATAATTCACCCCTCCACTTT
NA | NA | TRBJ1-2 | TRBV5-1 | CASSLGFEGSSNYGYTF | TGCGCCAGCAGCTTGGGGTTCGAGGGCTCATCTAACTATGGCTACACCTTC
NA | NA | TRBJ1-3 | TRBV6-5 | CASSFTPIAGNTIYF | TGTGCCAGCAGCTTTACCCCCATAGCAGGAAACACCATATATTTT
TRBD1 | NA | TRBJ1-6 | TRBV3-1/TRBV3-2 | CASSPGTVGSPLHF | TGTGCCAGCAGCCCTGGGACAGTAGGTTCACCCCTCCACTTT
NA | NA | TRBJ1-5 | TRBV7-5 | CVRSFQQPQHF | TGTGTCAGAAGCTTCCAACAGCCCCAGCATTTT
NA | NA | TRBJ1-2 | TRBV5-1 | CASSLTSMNYGYTF | TGCGCCAGCAGCCTGACAAGTATGAACTATGGCTACACCTTC
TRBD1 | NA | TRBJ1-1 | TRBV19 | CASSLTGTANTEAFF | TGTGCCAGTAGTCTAACTGGGACAGCCAACACTGAAGCTTTCTTT
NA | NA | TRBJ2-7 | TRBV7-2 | CASSLAGGSYEQYF | TGTGCCAGCAGCTTAGCAGGGGGATCGTACGAGCAGTACTTC
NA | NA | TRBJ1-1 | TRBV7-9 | CASSVRVTAEGTEAFF | TGTGCCAGCAGCGTCCGGGTCACGGCGGAGGGCACTGAAGCTTTCTTT
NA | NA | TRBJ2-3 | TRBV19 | CASSSWSADTQYF | TGTGCCAGTAGTTCGTGGAGCGCAGATACGCAGTATTTT
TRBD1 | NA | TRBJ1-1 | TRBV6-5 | CASKLQGAGVTEAFF | TGTGCCAGCAAACTACAGGGGGCTGGCGTCACTGAAGCTTTCTTT
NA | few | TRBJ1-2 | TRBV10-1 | CPSPPRGYGYTF | TGCCCAAGCCCCCCAAGAGGCTATGGCTACACCTTC
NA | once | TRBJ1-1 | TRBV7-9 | CASRAGAGPTEAFF | TGTGCCAGCAGGGCGGGGGCGGGCCCCACTGAAGCTTTCTTT
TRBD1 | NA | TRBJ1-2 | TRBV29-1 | CSGGPGQGNYGYTF | TGCAGCGGCGGACCGGGACAGGGGAACTATGGCTACACCTTC
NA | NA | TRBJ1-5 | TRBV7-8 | CASSLEQGAPQHF | TGTGCCAGCAGCTTAGAGCAGGGTGCGCCCCAGCATTTT
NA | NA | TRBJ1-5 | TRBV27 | CASRQFGGRGYNQPQHF | TGTGCCAGCAGGCAATTCGGCGGCAGGGGCTATAATCAGCCCCAGCATTTT
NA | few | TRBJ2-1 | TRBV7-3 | CASSLDSSYNEQFF | TGTGCCAGCAGCTTGGACAGCTCCTACAATGAGCAGTTCTTC
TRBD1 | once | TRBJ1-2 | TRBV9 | CASSVDIGTGGMDGYTF | TGTGCCAGCAGCGTAGATATAGGGACAGGGGGAATGGATGGCTACACCTTC
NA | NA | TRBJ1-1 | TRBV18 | CASSPLQESTEAFF | TGTGCCAGCTCACCGTTACAGGAGTCCACTGAAGCTTTCTTT
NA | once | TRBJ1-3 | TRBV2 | CASKKREISGNTIYF | TGTGCCAGCAAAAAGCGGGAAATCTCTGGAAACACCATATATTTT
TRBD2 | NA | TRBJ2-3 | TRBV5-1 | CASRLAGVADTQYF | TGCGCCAGCAGACTAGCGGGTGTGGCAGATACGCAGTATTTT
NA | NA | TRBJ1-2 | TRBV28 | CASSFGQGVIYTF | TGTGCCAGCAGTTTTGGCCAGGGTGTCATCTACACCTTC
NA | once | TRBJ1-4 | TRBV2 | CASKMGGSEKLFF | TGTGCCAGCAAGATGGGGGGTAGTGAAAAACTGTTTTTT
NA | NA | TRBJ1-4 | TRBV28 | CASSLQGVDEKLFF | TGTGCCAGCAGTTTACAAGGGGTGGATGAAAAACTGTTTTTT
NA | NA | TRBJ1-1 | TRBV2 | CASSADSNTEAFF | TGTGCCAGCAGTGCTGACTCGAACACTGAAGCTTTCTTT
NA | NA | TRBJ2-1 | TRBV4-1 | CASSQVLGDYNEQFF | TGCGCCAGCAGCCAAGTATTAGGGGACTACAATGAGCAGTTCTTC
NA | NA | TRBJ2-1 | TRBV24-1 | CATSDWDSVGNEQFF | TGTGCCACCAGTGATTGGGACTCCGTGGGGAATGAGCAGTTCTTC
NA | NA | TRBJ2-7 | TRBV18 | CASSPTVSYEQYF | TGTGCCAGCTCACCCACAGTCTCCTACGAGCAGTACTTC